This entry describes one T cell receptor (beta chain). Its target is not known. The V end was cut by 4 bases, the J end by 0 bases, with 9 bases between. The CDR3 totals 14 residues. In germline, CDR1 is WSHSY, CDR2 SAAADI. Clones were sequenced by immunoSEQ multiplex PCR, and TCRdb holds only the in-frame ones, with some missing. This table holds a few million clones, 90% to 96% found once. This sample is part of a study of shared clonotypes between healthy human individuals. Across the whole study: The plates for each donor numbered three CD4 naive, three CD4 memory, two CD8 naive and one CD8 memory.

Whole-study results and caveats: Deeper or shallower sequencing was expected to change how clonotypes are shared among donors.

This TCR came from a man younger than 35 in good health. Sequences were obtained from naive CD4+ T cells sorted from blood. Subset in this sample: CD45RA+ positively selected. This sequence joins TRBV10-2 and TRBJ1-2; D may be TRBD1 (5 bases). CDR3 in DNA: TGCGCCAGCAGTGTGACAGCTTCTAACTATGGCTACACCTTC. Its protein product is CASSVTASNYGYTF.